This TCR beta chain was identified during a study of blood T cell repertoires in COVID-19. About the research overall: Italy, Spain and the United States were the sources of the convalescent and acute COVID-19 samples.

Original processing notes: Reference gene primer amplification in the assay estimated nucleated cell counts. Here immunoSEQ multiplex PCR was the method, and the copy in TCRdb shows in-frame clones only, minus some. V and J calls and clone size are as listed in that table; D and trimming were resolved from the DNA. The data hold some 200,000 clones, with approximately 81% observed a single time. Germline-derived CDR1 and CDR2 are SGHTA and FQGTGA. The ends lost 4 bases at V and 0 bases at J; junction bases unmatched: 7. This CDR3 comprises 17 residues. This rearrangement joins TRBV7-3 to TRBJ2-3, with 10 positions matching TRBD2. The sequenced sample consisted of peripheral blood. The sequence was collected from a woman older than 75 with active or convalescent COVID-19. The CDR3 nucleotides are TGTGCCAGCAGCTCCTGGACTAGCGGTGCTAGCACAGATACGCAGTATTTT. Protein: CASSSWTSGASTDTQYF.